The text below deals with one T cell receptor (beta chain). Before vaccination, two weeks after the third vaccination, and at progression, PBMC were collected. Input was about 2 ug genomic DNA, or all available if less. Primers: 60 V beta forward and 13 J beta reverse. Generated by immunoSEQ multiplex PCR, the TCRdb table keeps only in-frame clones and is missing some. The data hold about 73,000 clones, with roughly 87% observed a single time. This entry is derived from a study of glioma-infiltrating T cells after dendritic cell vaccination. The ends were cut back, 5 bases at V and 4 bases at J, with 14 bases in the middle. CDR1 and CDR2 (germline): SGHAT, FQDESV (reference sequence). This CDR3 comprises 14 residues.

V gene TRBV11-1 combines with J gene TRBJ1-1, with D unclear. This clonotype was sampled from a human donor with glioblastoma. Sequenced here: blood, sampled before dendritic cell vaccination. This CDR3 reads CASSPGLGITEAFF. The CDR3 nucleotides are TGTGCCAGCAGCCCGGGGTTGGGGATCACTGAAGCTTTCTTT.